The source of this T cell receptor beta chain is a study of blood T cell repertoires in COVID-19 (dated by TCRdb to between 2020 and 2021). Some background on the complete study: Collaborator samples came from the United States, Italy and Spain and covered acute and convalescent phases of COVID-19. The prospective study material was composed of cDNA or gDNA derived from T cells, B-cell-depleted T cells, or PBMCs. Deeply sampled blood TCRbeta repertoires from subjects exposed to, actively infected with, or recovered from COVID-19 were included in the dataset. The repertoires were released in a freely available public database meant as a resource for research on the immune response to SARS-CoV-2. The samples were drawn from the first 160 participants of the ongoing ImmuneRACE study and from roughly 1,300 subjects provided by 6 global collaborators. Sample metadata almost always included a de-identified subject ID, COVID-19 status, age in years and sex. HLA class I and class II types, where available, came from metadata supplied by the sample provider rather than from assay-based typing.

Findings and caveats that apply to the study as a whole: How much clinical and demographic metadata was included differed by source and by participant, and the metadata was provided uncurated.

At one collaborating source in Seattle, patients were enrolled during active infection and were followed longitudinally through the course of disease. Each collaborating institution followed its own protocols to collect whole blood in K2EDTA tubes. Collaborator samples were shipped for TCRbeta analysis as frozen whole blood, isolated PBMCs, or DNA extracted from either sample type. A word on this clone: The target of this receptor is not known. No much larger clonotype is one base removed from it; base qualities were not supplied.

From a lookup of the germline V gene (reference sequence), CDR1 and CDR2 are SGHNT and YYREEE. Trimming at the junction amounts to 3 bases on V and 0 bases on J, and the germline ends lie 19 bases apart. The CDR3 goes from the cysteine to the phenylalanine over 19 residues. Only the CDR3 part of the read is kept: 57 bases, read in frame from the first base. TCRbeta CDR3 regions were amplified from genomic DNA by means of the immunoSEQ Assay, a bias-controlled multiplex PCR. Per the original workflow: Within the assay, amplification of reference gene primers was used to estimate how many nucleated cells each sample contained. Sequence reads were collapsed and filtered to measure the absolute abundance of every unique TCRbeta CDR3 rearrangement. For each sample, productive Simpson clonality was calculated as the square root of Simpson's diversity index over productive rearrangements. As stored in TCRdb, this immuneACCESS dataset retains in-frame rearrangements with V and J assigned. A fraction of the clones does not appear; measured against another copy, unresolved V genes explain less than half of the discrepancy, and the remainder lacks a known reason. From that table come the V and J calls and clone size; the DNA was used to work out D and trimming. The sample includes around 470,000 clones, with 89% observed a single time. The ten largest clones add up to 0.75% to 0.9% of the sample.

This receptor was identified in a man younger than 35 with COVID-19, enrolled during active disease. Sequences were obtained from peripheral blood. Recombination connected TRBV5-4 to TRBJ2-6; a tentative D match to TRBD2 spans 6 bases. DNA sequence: TGTGCCAGCAGCTCGGTCGGCGGGGCGTTCTACTCTGGGGCCAACGTCCTGACTTTC. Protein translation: CASSSVGGAFYSGANVLTF.